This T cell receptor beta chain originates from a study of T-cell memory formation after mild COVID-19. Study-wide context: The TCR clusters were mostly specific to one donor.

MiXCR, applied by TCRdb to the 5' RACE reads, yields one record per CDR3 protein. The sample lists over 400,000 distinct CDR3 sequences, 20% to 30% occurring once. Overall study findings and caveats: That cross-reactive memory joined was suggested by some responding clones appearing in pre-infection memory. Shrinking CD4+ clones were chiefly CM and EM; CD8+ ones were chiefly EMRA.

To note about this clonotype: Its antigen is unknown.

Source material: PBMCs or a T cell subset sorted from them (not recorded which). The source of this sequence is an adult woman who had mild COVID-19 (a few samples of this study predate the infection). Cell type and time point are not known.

The CDR3 coding sequence is TGTGCCAGCAGTCCCCAACAGGGGGCAGCTAGCGGGGATACGCAGTATTTT. Protein product: CASSPQQGAASGDTQYF. The rearrangement joins TRBV12-3 or TRBV12-4 to TRBJ2-3; D perhaps matches TRBD1 (9 bases). The CDR3 consists of 17 residues. Trimming shortened V by 5 bases and J by 6 bases, and 24 bases separated the two germline ends.